This is a list of T cell receptor beta chains from one sample in a study of blood T cell repertoires in COVID-19. Repertoires were generated with immunoSEQ multiplex PCR, while TCRdb's copy carries only in-frame clones and drops some. The table shows 140,000 to 150,000 clones, with 75% to 85% occurring only once. The source material was peripheral blood. The origin of the receptors is an older man who had recovered from COVID-19. Each CDR3 is given with its conserved first and last residue. The D gene is left open where the match is weak. Clone size is given for some rows only: seen once, a few or many times, or a class if the clone is expanded.

v_gene	d_gene	abundance	j_gene	CDR3aa	CDR3nt
TRBV2	TRBD1	.	TRBJ2-2	CASSEYPTGYTGELFF	TGTGCCAGCAGTGAATATCCGACAGGGTACACCGGGGAGCTGTTTTTT
TRBV6-1	TRBD1	.	TRBJ2-7	CASSEPRQGYEQYF	TGTGCCAGCAGTGAACCTCGACAGGGCTACGAGCAGTACTTC
TRBV5-1	TRBD1	.	TRBJ1-2	CASGPGQGFNYGYTF	TGCGCCAGCGGTCCGGGACAGGGTTTTAACTATGGCTACACCTTC
TRBV5-6	.	.	TRBJ2-7	CASSLGRATYEQYF	TGTGCCAGCAGCTTGGGCAGGGCCACCTACGAGCAGTACTTC
TRBV3-1/TRBV3-2	TRBD2	once	TRBJ2-3	CASSQKLAGGQDIIDTQYF	TGTGCCAGCAGCCAAAAACTAGCGGGAGGCCAGGATATTATAGATACGCAGTATTTT
TRBV29-1	TRBD2	.	TRBJ2-2	CSVDPGLDNTGELFF	TGCAGCGTTGACCCGGGACTAGATAACACCGGGGAGCTGTTTTTT
TRBV6-5	.	.	TRBJ2-3	CASSYPTISSTDTQYF	TGTGCCAGCAGTTACCCTACCATCTCAAGCACAGATACGCAGTATTTT
TRBV5-1	.	.	TRBJ2-3	CASSLNRPSTDTQYF	TGCGCCAGCAGCTTGAACAGGCCGAGCACAGATACGCAGTATTTT
TRBV5-1	TRBD2	.	TRBJ2-3	CASSLGAGAADTQYF	TGCGCCAGCAGCTTGGGGGCGGGAGCGGCAGATACGCAGTATTTT
TRBV19	TRBD1	.	TRBJ2-7	CASSRAGTGIYEQYF	TGTGCCAGTAGTAGAGCCGGGACAGGAATTTACGAGCAGTACTTC
TRBV5-4	TRBD2	.	TRBJ2-5	CASRGRGGSGETQYF	TGTGCCAGCAGAGGGAGGGGCGGGAGTGGAGAGACCCAGTACTTC
TRBV6-2/TRBV6-3	.	once	TRBJ1-1	CASSYPLTVNTEAFF	TGTGCCAGCAGTTACCCCTTAACAGTGAACACTGAAGCTTTCTTT
TRBV2	TRBD1	.	TRBJ2-5	CATRGTVLYQETQYF	TGTGCCACCAGAGGGACAGTGCTGTACCAAGAGACCCAGTACTTC
TRBV15	TRBD1	.	TRBJ1-2	CATSRTTSDRYGGYTF	TGTGCCACCAGCAGAACCACCTCGGACAGGTATGGTGGCTACACCTTC
TRBV5-1	TRBD2	.	TRBJ2-7	CASSPGTSGGSYEQYF	TGCGCCAGCAGCCCCGGGACTAGCGGGGGGAGCTACGAGCAGTACTTC
TRBV5-8	.	.	TRBJ1-2	CASSLEGPANYGYTF	TGTGCCAGCAGCTTAGAGGGCCCAGCTAACTATGGCTACACCTTC
TRBV1	.	.	TRBJ2-1	CTSSQRLAGDLDNEQFF	TGCACCAGCAGCCAACGGCTAGCGGGAGACTTAGACAATGAGCAGTTCTTC
TRBV9	.	.	TRBJ2-5	CASSVGGERGETQYF	TGTGCCAGCAGCGTAGGGGGGGAAAGGGGAGAGACCCAGTACTTC
TRBV18	.	.	TRBJ1-1	CASSPSTGAEAFF	TGTGCCAGCTCACCATCGACCGGGGCTGAAGCTTTCTTT
TRBV19	TRBD1	.	TRBJ2-7	CASSTEGTGPSYEQYF	TGTGCCAGTAGCACCGAAGGGACAGGGCCTTCCTACGAGCAGTACTTC
TRBV18	.	.	TRBJ1-3	CASSPLDSPSGNTIYF	TGTGCCAGCTCACCACTTGATAGCCCCTCTGGAAACACCATATATTTT
TRBV2	TRBD1	.	TRBJ1-4	CASKGALNEKLFF	TGTGCCAGCAAGGGGGCCCTAAATGAAAAACTGTTTTTT
TRBV7-2	TRBD2	once	TRBJ2-7	CASSVGTRNFEQYF	TGTGCCAGCAGCGTCGGGACTAGGAATTTTGAGCAGTACTTC
TRBV29-1	.	few	TRBJ2-7	CSVDLGTSSYEQYF	TGCAGCGTTGATCTCGGGACAAGCTCCTACGAGCAGTACTTC
TRBV30	TRBD2	few	TRBJ2-7	CAWSVSRAGADEQYF	TGTGCCTGGAGTGTCTCCCGAGCGGGAGCCGACGAGCAGTACTTC
TRBV3-1/TRBV3-2	.	.	TRBJ1-3	CASSDTAGPGGNTIYF	TGTGCCAGCAGCGACACCGCCGGGCCAGGGGGAAACACCATATATTTT
TRBV7-2	.	.	TRBJ2-7	CASSLAGGLTYEQYF	TGTGCCAGCAGCTTAGCGGGAGGACTCACCTACGAGCAGTACTTC
TRBV14	.	.	TRBJ1-2	CASSQTQGYGYTF	TGTGCCAGCAGCCAGACACAGGGATATGGCTACACCTTC
TRBV27	TRBD1	.	TRBJ1-2	CASSPLDRGLDYGYTF	TGTGCCAGCAGTCCACTAGACAGGGGGCTTGACTATGGCTACACCTTC
TRBV27	.	few	TRBJ2-5	CASSFIPLATQETQYF	TGTGCCAGCAGTTTTATCCCGCTAGCGACCCAAGAGACCCAGTACTTC
TRBV2	.	.	TRBJ2-1	CASSEGTVTSSYNEQFF	TGTGCCAGCAGTGAAGGGACAGTTACTAGCTCCTACAATGAGCAGTTCTTC
TRBV27	TRBD1	.	TRBJ2-2	CASSLSMIGGGGELFF	TGTGCCAGCAGTTTATCGATGATAGGGGGCGGTGGGGAGCTGTTTTTT